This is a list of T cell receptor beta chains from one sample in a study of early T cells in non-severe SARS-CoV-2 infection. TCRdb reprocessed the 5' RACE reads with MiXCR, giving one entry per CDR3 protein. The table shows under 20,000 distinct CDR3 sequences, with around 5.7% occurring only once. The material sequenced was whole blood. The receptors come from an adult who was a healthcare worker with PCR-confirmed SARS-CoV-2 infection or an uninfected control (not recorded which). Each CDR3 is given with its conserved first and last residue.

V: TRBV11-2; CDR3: CASTSSVGRGQETQYF
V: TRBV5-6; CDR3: CASSLGQIFAQNTEAFF
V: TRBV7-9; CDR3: CASSSLAGPGFGIQYF
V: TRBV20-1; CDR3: CSAWDRRYNEQFF
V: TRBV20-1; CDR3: CSAHALAGSRTYNEQFF
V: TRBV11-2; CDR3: CASSLDPSGYNEQFF
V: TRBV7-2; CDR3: CATGTGGPDTQYF
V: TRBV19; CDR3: CASSGTGEAGELFF
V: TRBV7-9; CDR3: CASSANSLAGVTNEQFF
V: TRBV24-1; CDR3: CATSDLHVHERSGGSSYNEQFF
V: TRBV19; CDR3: CASSIEGTSEQFF
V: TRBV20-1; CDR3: CSASKLAGVGEQYF
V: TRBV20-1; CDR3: CSARREAGGREQFF
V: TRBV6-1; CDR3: CASSDVVGLAGGETQYF
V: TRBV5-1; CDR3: CASRSGVPSYEQYF
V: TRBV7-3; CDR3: CASSLEQNQPQHF
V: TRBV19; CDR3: CASKGDSYNEQFF
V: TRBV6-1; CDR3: CASSGDTAHQPQHF
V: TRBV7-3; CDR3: CASSPGYHNEQLF
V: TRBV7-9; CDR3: CASSSRLLANYGYTF
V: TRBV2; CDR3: CASSERERGSPLHF
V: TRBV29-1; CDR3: CSVLLDRSSGETQYF
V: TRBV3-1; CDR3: CASSTRGTGVSQETQYF
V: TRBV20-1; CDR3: CSARDNSRGVSSYNEQFF
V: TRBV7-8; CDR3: CASSLVPHRSGANVLTF
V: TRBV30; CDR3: CAWASGASGTDTQYF
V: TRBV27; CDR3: CATYQGGYTF
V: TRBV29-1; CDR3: CSAARDSYEQYF
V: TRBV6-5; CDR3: CASSSASQDSPLHF
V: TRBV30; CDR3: CAWGGGVEQPQHF
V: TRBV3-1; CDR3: CASSQDGSSNQPQHF
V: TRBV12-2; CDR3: CARPGRLRGEQYF
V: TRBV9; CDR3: CASSVGPGYRAGDTEAFF
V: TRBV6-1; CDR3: CASSDVGSSNQPQHF
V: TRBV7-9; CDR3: CASSSSRVLNTEAFF
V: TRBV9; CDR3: CASSVAEGYYGYTF
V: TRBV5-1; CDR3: CASKASDTGELFF
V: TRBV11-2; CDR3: CASSLGPGGYEQYF
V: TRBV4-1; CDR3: CASSQDGGGDEAFF
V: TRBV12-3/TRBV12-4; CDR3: CASAPARAGGTDTQYF
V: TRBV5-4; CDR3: CASSLDRRGETQYF
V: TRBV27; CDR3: CASSFNGRVFYEQYF
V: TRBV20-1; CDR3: CSARGALADSYEQYF
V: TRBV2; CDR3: CASSNDRVRETQYF
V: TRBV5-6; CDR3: CASSFSVGVHNEQFF
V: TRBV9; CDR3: CASSGTSYPDTQYF
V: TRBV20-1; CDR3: CSAGIHLAYEQYF
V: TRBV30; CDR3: CAWSYGDTQYF
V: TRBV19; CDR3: CASKETSGSRVGELFF